This note documents a single T cell receptor (beta chain) sequence. Its antigen is undetermined. Libraries were prepared by immunoSEQ multiplex PCR; TCRdb keeps only in-frame clonotypes and omits some of them. The sample has approximately 54,000 clones, around 82% seen once; the top ten hold over 3%. The sample belongs to a study of OX40 agonist ivuxolimab in advanced cancers. Per the germline V gene, CDR1 is SQVTM and CDR2 is ANQGSEA. CDR3 size: 14 residues. Trimming left V 1 base short and J 3 bases short, with 10 bases between. Study conclusions and caveats: At 0.1 to 3.0 mg/kg and by week 6, CD4+ and CD8+ T cells in the blood had expanded clonally. Some nonresponders additionally presented with little normalized T-cell clonal expansion.

This TCR came from an adult with an advanced solid tumor such as melanoma, head and neck, liver or kidney cancer. The chain recombines TRBV29-1 with TRBJ1-5; D may be TRBD1 (6 bases). The sample in question was CD4+ or CD8+ T cells sorted from blood, obtained in a trial of the OX40 agonist ivuxolimab. CDR3 protein: CSVEAGGPNQPQHF. The DNA of the CDR3 is TGCAGCGTTGAAGCTGGGGGGCCCAATCAGCCCCAGCATTTT.